Following are 20 T cell receptor beta chains from one sample sequenced in a study of blood T cell repertoires in COVID-19. Profiling relied on immunoSEQ multiplex PCR, and the TCRdb table lists in-frame clones only, not all of them. This sample has just under 100,000 clones, with just over 85% found just once. Sample: peripheral blood. These receptors all come from a woman aged 55-69 years in a cohort sampled during active or convalescent COVID-19.

This clone was seen a few times. The chain employs TRBV29-1 and TRBJ2-2; 7 nucleotides agree with TRBD1. Trimming at V came to 6 bases and at J to 6 bases, leaving 7 bases not matched to a gene. The CDR3 runs 13 residues. CDR1 is SQVTM, CDR2 ANQGSEA, per germline. CDR3 region: CSVAKGGPGELFF. DNA for the CDR3: TGCAGCGTGGCAAAAGGGGGCCCCGGGGAGCTGTTTTTT.

The V gene is TRBV27, the J gene TRBJ2-1; 15 bases line up with TRBD2. CDR3 length: 17 residues. Unmatched junction bases numbered 10, after V lost 4 bases and J lost 9 bases. CDR1 and CDR2 (germline): MNHEY, SMNVEV (reference sequence). The CDR3, as DNA: TGTGCCAGCAGTTCGACCCTGGGACTAGCGGGGGGAGGTGAGCAGTTCTTC. This encodes CASSSTLGLAGGGEQFF.

The rearrangement links TRBV30 to TRBJ2-1, with TRBD1 as a possible D gene (6 bases). CDR3 size: 16 residues. With 8 bases removed from V and 0 bases from J, the gap between germline ends came to 20 bases. CDR1 is GTSNPN, CDR2 SVGIG, per germline (reference sequence). CDR3 DNA: TGTGCCGTTCGGACAGCTAGAACTAGCTCCTACAATGAGCAGTTCTTC. Protein sequence: CAVRTARTSSYNEQFF.

The rearrangement links TRBV11-3 to TRBJ1-1; D perhaps matches TRBD1 (5 bases). The germline V gene encodes CDR1 SGHNT and CDR2 YENEEA. This CDR3 has 13 residues. V lost 3 bases and J lost 5, with 10 bases in between. DNA of the CDR3: TGTGCCAGCAGCTTCCAGGGCGGAACTGAAGCTTTCTTT. Amino acids: CASSFQGGTEAFF.

This sequence joins TRBV27 and TRBJ1-4; D gene uncertain. This CDR3 has 16 amino acids. The V gene's germline CDR1 is MNHEY and CDR2 SMNVEV (reference sequence). Trimming shortened V by 5 bases and J by 5 bases, and 18 bases separated the two germline ends. The CDR3 nucleotides are TGTGCCAGCAGTCCTAGTCTGGGGTCGGGAAATGAAAAACTGTTTTTT. Amino acids: CASSPSLGSGNEKLFF.

This chain connects TRBV29-1 to TRBJ2-1; TRBD2 matches 8 bases. This CDR3 contains 16 residues. The J segment lost 5 bases and the V segment lost 7 bases, leaving 16 bases of the junction unmatched. Looked up from germline, CDR1 is SQVTM and CDR2 is ANQGSEA. The DNA for the CDR3 is TGCAGCGCTAGACGGGGTAGCGGGGACCTTCACAATGAGCAGTTCTTC. It is translated as CSARRGSGDLHNEQFF.

The J gene is TRBJ2-3, the V gene TRBV7-3, with D possibly TRBD1 on 6 matching bases. V was cut by 4 bases and J by 1 base, with 21 bases left in between. This CDR3 has 18 residues. Germline lookup yields CDR1 SGHTA and CDR2 FQGTGA. The CDR3 DNA is TGTGCCAGCAGCTGGACCGGACAGTCCGTGGGGGGCACAGATACGCAGTATTTT. Translating gives CASSWTGQSVGGTDTQYF.

V gene TRBV3-1 (or the pseudogene TRBV3-2) combines with J gene TRBJ1-1, with D unclear. The germline CDR1 and CDR2 sequences are LGHDT and YNNKEL (reference sequence). V was trimmed by 1 base and J by 1 base, leaving 7 bases between them. There are 14 residues in the CDR3. The CDR3 DNA follows: TGTGCCAGCAGCCAAGCTGCAGAGAACACTGAAGCTTTCTTT. It specifies CASSQAAENTEAFF.

This chain links TRBV7-3 with TRBJ1-5, with a weak D call TRBD1 (5 bases). The CDR3 has 14 residues. Germline CDR1 and CDR2: SGHTA and FQGTGA. V was cut by 1 base and J by 7 bases, with 11 bases left in between. Written as DNA, the CDR3 is TGTGCCAGCAGCTTAAATGGGGGGGTACAGCCCCAGCATTTT. It codes for CASSLNGGVQPQHF.

The chain joins TRBV11-2 to TRBJ2-5; 8 positions match TRBD1. Trimming took 5 bases from V and 4 from J; bases not matched to a gene: 6. Per germline, CDR1 SGHAT and CDR2 FQNNGV. There are 14 residues in the CDR3. Written as DNA, the CDR3 is TGTGCCAGCAGCCAGGACAGGGTCGGAGAGACCCAGTACTTC. This codes for CASSQDRVGETQYF.

V is TRBV21-1 and J is TRBJ1-1; the D call in the table, TRBD1, was not verified against the DNA. TRBV21-1 is marked as a pseudogene. This CDR3 has 16 residues. The CDR3 protein is CASNRVYRALGTEAFF. The CDR3, as DNA: TGTGCCAGCAATCGAGTTTACAGGGCCCTGGGCACTGAAGCTTTCTTT.

J is TRBJ1-6 and V is TRBV6-5; TRBD1 matches at 8 bases. V lost 8 bases, J lost 9 bases, and 3 bases stayed unmatched. CDR3 size: 12 residues. Germline CDR1 and CDR2: MNHEY and SVGAGI. The CDR3 region has the DNA TGTGCCAGCGGACAGGGAAGTTCACCCCTCCACTTT. Protein: CASGQGSSPLHF.

The chain couples TRBV25-1 to TRBJ1-5, with D perhaps matching TRBD1 (5 bases). The germline V gene encodes CDR1 MGHDK and CDR2 SYGVNS. This CDR3 spans 16 amino acids. Trimming took off 4 bases at V and 1 base at J, with 14 bases between the two ends. The CDR3: CASSGGGWVSNQPQHF. The CDR3 DNA follows: TGTGCCAGCAGTGGGGGGGGTTGGGTAAGCAATCAGCCCCAGCATTTT.

Here the CDR3 reads CASSPPGIASNEKLFF. The CDR3, as DNA: TGTGCCAGCTCACCTCCAGGGATCGCCAGCAATGAAAAACTGTTTTTT. The V gene is TRBV18, the J gene TRBJ1-4, with D possibly being TRBD1 (5 bases). This CDR3 region has 16 residues. V was clipped by 3 bases and J by 5 bases, with 16 bases between them. Germline CDR1 is KGHSH and CDR2 is LQKENI.

This chain joins TRBV5-1 and TRBJ2-7, with a tentative D call TRBD2 (6 bases). Germline assignment: CDR1 SGHRS and CDR2 YFSETQ. This CDR3 has 15 amino acids. Trimming removed 0 bases at V and 4 bases at J, with 14 bases between. CDR3 bases: TGCGCCAGCAGCTTGGAAATAGCGGAAGTTTACGAGCAGTACTTC. This codes for CASSLEIAEVYEQYF.

The chain employs TRBV5-1 and TRBJ2-1; tentatively, D is TRBD2 (5 bases). CDR1 and CDR2 (germline): SGHRS, YFSETQ. Trimming took 3 bases from V and 2 from J, leaving 12 bases between them. The CDR3 has 15 amino acids. CDR3 in DNA: TGCGCCAGCAGCTCGAGCGGAGACCCCTACAATGAGCAGTTCTTC. The encoded protein is CASSSSGDPYNEQFF.

The chain combines TRBV11-1 with TRBJ2-3, with a possible D match to TRBD2 (5 bases). Trimming stripped 3 bases from V and 4 bases from J, with 14 bases between. Germline lookup yields CDR1 SGHAT and CDR2 FQDESV (reference sequence). The CDR3 totals 15 residues. In DNA, the CDR3 is TGTGCCAGCAGCTTTACTAGTTGGGTAGCAGATACGCAGTATTTT. Its translation is CASSFTSWVADTQYF.

The rearrangement links TRBV6-5 to TRBJ2-2; tentative D call: TRBD2 (7 bases). The CDR3 has 14 amino acids. Trimming removed 8 bases from V and 6 bases from J, with 16 bases in between. Germline V gene lookup returns CDR1 MNHEY and CDR2 SVGAGI. The CDR3 sequence is CASLGGGRAGELFF. CDR3 bases: TGTGCCAGCCTGGGAGGGGGGCGCGCCGGGGAGCTGTTTTTT.

This clone was seen only once. The gene calls are TRBV28 and TRBJ1-2, with 8 bases lining up with TRBD1. Trimming cost V 4 bases and J 1 base; bases outside gene matches: 2. CDR1 is MDHEN, CDR2 SYDVKM, per germline. This CDR3 comprises 14 residues. The CDR3 DNA is TGTGCCAGCAGTTCAACAGGGGGTAACTATGGCTACACCTTC. It yields the protein CASSSTGGNYGYTF.

This chain uses TRBV7-9 with TRBJ1-6; D might be TRBD1 (6 bases). Germline values: CDR1 SEHNR, CDR2 FQNEAQ (reference sequence). This CDR3 spans 16 amino acids. The germline V and J ends were trimmed by 1 base and 1 base, with 8 bases remaining between them. CDR3 DNA sequence: TGTGCCAGCAGCTTAGAGACAGGATCCTATAATTCACCCCTCCACTTT. It codes for CASSLETGSYNSPLHF.